This T cell receptor beta chain is drawn from a study of blood T cell repertoires in COVID-19. Study information: The United States, Italy and Spain were the sources of the acute and convalescent COVID-19 samples. Nucleic acid was either cDNA or gDNA, and it came from T cells, B-cell-depleted T cells, or PBMCs.

V lost 8 bases to trimming and J lost 4 bases, with 9 bases between them. The length of the CDR3 is 13 residues. Germline V gives CDR1 SNHLY, CDR2 FYNNEI. This clone was counted only a few times. Original processing methods: Reference gene primer amplification in the assay estimated nucleated cell counts. TCRdb's copy holds only in-frame clones and misses some; the assay was immunoSEQ multiplex PCR. V and J calls and clone size are those listed in that table; D and trimming were worked out from the DNA. This sample carries 140,000 to 150,000 clones, 65% to 85% of them seen once, and the ten largest clones take 5%.

The sequencing input was peripheral blood. This chain joins TRBV2 and TRBJ1-6; perhaps TRBD1 as D (5 bases). This sequence was found in a woman in her fifties or sixties with acute or convalescent COVID-19. CDR3 residues: CASDPGYNSPLHF. The CDR3 bases are TGTGCCAGCGATCCAGGGTATAATTCACCCCTCCACTTT.